Included here is one T cell receptor beta chain sequence, with context. The sample originates from a study of blood T cell repertoires in COVID-19. Study information: Samples came from the United States, Italy and Spain, spanning acute and convalescent COVID-19.

The repertoire was sequenced with immunoSEQ multiplex PCR; TCRdb's copy has only in-frame clones and lacks some. The table includes around 130,000 clones, more than 75% detected once. Looked up from germline, CDR1 is SGHRS and CDR2 is YFSETQ. The CDR3 totals 14 residues. The trim removed 4 bases at V and 4 bases at J, leaving 1 base unmatched. The V call is TRBV5-1, the J call TRBJ2-7, with TRBD2 identical over 14 bases. The sequenced material came from peripheral blood. The TCR originated in a man in his sixties or seventies with active COVID-19. The CDR3 sequence: CASSRTSGRYEQYF. The CDR3 nucleotides are TGCGCCAGCAGCCGGACTAGCGGGAGGTACGAGCAGTACTTC.